The rows below give T cell receptor beta chains drawn from one sample of a study of cytomegalovirus exposure and HLA in healthy donors. The repertoire was sequenced with immunoSEQ multiplex PCR; TCRdb's copy has only in-frame clones and lacks some. Of about 180,000 clones in the sample, almost 85% are singletons; the top ten hold around 1%. Sample: PBMCs. Receptor source: a man aged 25-45 years in good health and CMV-seronegative. CDR3s include the opening cysteine and the closing phenylalanine or tryptophan. The order of the fields is CDR3 length, clone size, J gene, V gene, D gene, CDR3 DNA, CDR3 protein. D genes are given only for firm matches. Clone size is shown for a subset of rows, as once, few, many or a class of expanded clone.

16 | - | TRBJ1-1 | TRBV7-2 | TRBD1 | TGTGCCAGCAGCTTTGGGTCACAGGGGGCGTTCACTGAAGCTTTCTTT | CASSFGSQGAFTEAFF
16 | - | TRBJ1-2 | TRBV19 | TRBD1 | TGTGCCAGTAGTCGTGGACAGGGTATTTCATCCTATGGCTACACCTTC | CASSRGQGISSYGYTF
16 | - | TRBJ1-1 | TRBV5-1 | - | TGCGCCAGCAGCTTGGCCGTCGACAGCTTGAACACTGAAGCTTTCTTT | CASSLAVDSLNTEAFF
16 | few | TRBJ2-3 | TRBV11-1 | TRBD2 | TGTGCCAGCAGCCGAGGACTAGCGGGAGTAGGAGATACGCAGTATTTT | CASSRGLAGVGDTQYF
17 | - | TRBJ2-3 | TRBV30 | TRBD2 | TGTGCCTGGAGTGTAGGCTTGGGCGGGAGAAGCACAGATACGCAGTATTTT | CAWSVGLGGRSTDTQYF
19 | - | TRBJ1-1 | TRBV7-8 | - | TGTGCCAGCAGCTTACCCCCCCCAGACAGGAGACGACTAAACACTGAAGCTTTCTTT | CASSLPPPDRRRLNTEAFF
16 | - | TRBJ2-2 | TRBV5-6 | - | TGTGCCAGCAGCTCCTCCTGGGGACAGAACACCGGGGAGCTGTTTTTT | CASSSSWGQNTGELFF
14 | - | TRBJ1-3 | TRBV7-9 | - | TGTGCCAGCAGCTTAAGAGTATACGAAGACACCATATATTTT | CASSLRVYEDTIYF
15 | - | TRBJ2-3 | TRBV5-6 | TRBD1 | TGTGCCAGCAGTTTGGAACAGGGGGACATAGATACGCAGTATTTT | CASSLEQGDIDTQYF
17 | - | TRBJ2-7 | TRBV7-6 | TRBD1 | TGTGCCAGCAGCTTAGCGCTAATGGCAGGGACAGACTACGAGCAGTACTTC | CASSLALMAGTDYEQYF
15 | - | TRBJ2-5 | TRBV30 | TRBD2 | TGTGCCTGGACTCCGGGAGCGGGATACCAAGAGACCCAGTACTTC | CAWTPGAGYQETQYF
15 | - | TRBJ2-1 | TRBV4-1 | - | TGCGCCAGCAGCCAAAGGCCACGGGGAGACAATGAGCAGTTCTTC | CASSQRPRGDNEQFF
17 | - | TRBJ2-3 | TRBV25-1 | - | TGTGCCAGCAGTCCCCTATCCGGGGGGCACCGCACAGATACGCAGTATTTT | CASSPLSGGHRTDTQYF
15 | - | TRBJ2-4 | TRBV10-2 | - | TGCGCCAGCCAAATGGGCCAGGCGGCCAAAAACATTCAGTACTTC | CASQMGQAAKNIQYF
17 | - | TRBJ2-1 | TRBV4-1 | TRBD2 | TGCGCCAGCAGCCAAGCTTTAGGTAGCGGGAGGGTCGGTGAGCAGTTCTTC | CASSQALGSGRVGEQFF
18 | once | TRBJ2-5 | TRBV7-9 | TRBD2 | TGTGCCAGCAGCTTACCTCTGACGGGACTAGCGGAACAAGAGACCCAGTACTTC | CASSLPLTGLAEQETQYF
15 | - | TRBJ1-6 | TRBV18 | - | TGTGCCAGCTCACCAGCCAAAGGGAGAGACTCACCCCTCCACTTT | CASSPAKGRDSPLHF
15 | - | TRBJ2-7 | TRBV28 | TRBD1 | TGTGCCAGCAGTAAACCCGGGACAGGGTTCTACGAGCAGTACTTC | CASSKPGTGFYEQYF
14 | - | TRBJ2-7 | TRBV5-1 | - | TGCGCCAGCAGCGGCACAGGGGACTTCTACGAGCAGTACTTC | CASSGTGDFYEQYF
16 | - | TRBJ2-2 | TRBV27 | TRBD1 | TGTGCCAGCAGCTTCGGGGACAGGTATTACACCGGGGAGCTGTTTTTT | CASSFGDRYYTGELFF
15 | - | TRBJ2-1 | TRBV2 | - | TGTGCCAGCAGTGAAAAAGTTCCTGCGTACAATGAGCAGTTCTTC | CASSEKVPAYNEQFF
13 | - | TRBJ2-1 | TRBV7-9 | - | TGTGCCAGCAGCTCCGACGTATTGGGCGAGCAGTTCTTC | CASSSDVLGEQFF
13 | few | TRBJ1-5 | TRBV27 | - | TGTGCCAGCAGTCCCTTTGAGAGACAGCCCCAGCATTTT | CASSPFERQPQHF
13 | - | TRBJ1-2 | TRBV28 | - | TGTGCCAGCATGGAGCGGCGGGGGTATGGCTACACCTTC | CASMERRGYGYTF
15 | - | TRBJ1-4 | TRBV9 | - | TGTGTCAGCAGCGGGGCAGGGGTAACTAATGAAAAACTGTTTTTT | CVSSGAGVTNEKLFF
17 | - | TRBJ2-7 | TRBV5-4 | TRBD2 | TGTGCCAGCAGCTCAAGGACTAGCGGGGGGCCTTCCTACGAGCAGTACTTC | CASSSRTSGGPSYEQYF
18 | - | TRBJ1-1 | TRBV11-3 | TRBD1 | TGTGCCAGCAGCTCCCGAGCCCCGGACAGGCGTTTTTTGCTTGGGGCTTTCTTT | CASSSRAPDRRFLLGAFF
16 | - | TRBJ1-2 | TRBV2 | - | TGTGCCAGCAGTTCCAATACGGGGCAGGGGTTCTATGGCTACACCTTC | CASSSNTGQGFYGYTF
17 | - | TRBJ2-2 | TRBV27 | - | TGTGCCAGCAGTTTATTACCAGGGCAATCGAACACCGGGGAGCTGTTTTTT | CASSLLPGQSNTGELFF
16 | - | TRBJ1-5 | TRBV19 | - | TGTGCCAGTAGTCTCGTCCGGGTGGGGACAAGGCAGCCCCAGCATTTT | CASSLVRVGTRQPQHF
18 | - | TRBJ2-1 | TRBV9 | TRBD1 | TGTGCCAGCAGCGTGTGGGACAGTCGCGTTAGCTCCTACAATGAGCAGTTCTTC | CASSVWDSRVSSYNEQFF
15 | - | TRBJ2-1 | TRBV13 | TRBD2 | TGTGCCAGCAGCTTCGCTAGCGGGAGTGGTAATGAGCAGTTCTTC | CASSFASGSGNEQFF
14 | - | TRBJ1-1 | TRBV30 | TRBD1 | TGTGCCTGGAATCGGGGACAGATGAACACTGAAGCTTTCTTT | CAWNRGQMNTEAFF
16 | - | TRBJ1-1 | TRBV4-1 | TRBD1 | TGCGCCAGCAGCCAAGCTCTCAGGGGGCAGGGCACTGAAGCTTTCTTT | CASSQALRGQGTEAFF
16 | - | TRBJ1-4 | TRBV18 | TRBD1 | TGTGCCAGCTCACCTCAACAGGGGGCTCCTAATGAAAAACTGTTTTTT | CASSPQQGAPNEKLFF
15 | - | TRBJ1-5 | TRBV5-6 | TRBD1 | TGTGCCAGCAGCTTGGGCGGGACAGGGCGCCAGCCCCAGCATTTT | CASSLGGTGRQPQHF
13 | - | TRBJ1-5 | TRBV6-1 | TRBD1 | TGTGCCAGCGACACAGGGGAAGGTCAGCCCCAGCATTTT | CASDTGEGQPQHF
14 | - | TRBJ2-7 | TRBV7-9 | TRBD2 | TGTGCCAGCAACCTAGCGGGCTCTCCCTACGAGCAGTACTTC | CASNLAGSPYEQYF
14 | - | TRBJ1-1 | TRBV5-4 | - | TGTGCCAGCAGCTTGGGCGGCGCGGGGACTGAAGCTTTCTTT | CASSLGGAGTEAFF
14 | - | TRBJ2-2 | TRBV6-5 | - | TGTGCCAGCAGAATGACAGCGAACACCGGGGAGCTGTTTTTT | CASRMTANTGELFF
14 | - | TRBJ2-1 | TRBV5-4 | - | TGTGCCAGCAGCTTGAAACTCAGCGGGAATGAGCAGTTCTTC | CASSLKLSGNEQFF
15 | once | TRBJ1-6 | TRBV27 | - | TGTGCCAGCAGTCCCAGACTTTCGAACAATTCACCCCTCCACTTT | CASSPRLSNNSPLHF
20 | few | TRBJ2-2 | TRBV28 | TRBD2 | TGTGCCAGCAATCGCTGGGGAGGGGAAAACACCGGGGAGCTGTCCGGGGAGCTGTTTTTT | CASNRWGGENTGELSGELFF
15 | - | TRBJ2-1 | TRBV6-1 | TRBD2 | TGTGCCAGCAGTCCGATAGCGGGCTCCTACAATGAGCAGTTCTTC | CASSPIAGSYNEQFF
14 | - | TRBJ2-2 | TRBV2 | - | TGTGCCAGCAGTGTAAAGACTGGAACCGGGGAGCTGTTTTTT | CASSVKTGTGELFF
14 | - | TRBJ1-1 | TRBV7-8 | TRBD1 | TGTGCCAGCAGCTTCCTGACAGGGGGCACTGAAGCTTTCTTT | CASSFLTGGTEAFF
13 | - | TRBJ2-7 | TRBV27 | TRBD2 | TGTGCCAGCAGCTTAGCGGGGGGTTTCGAGCAGTACTTC | CASSLAGGFEQYF
13 | - | TRBJ2-1 | TRBV10-1 | - | TGCGCCAGCAGTGAGGGGCTAGCGTATGAGCAGTTCTTC | CASSEGLAYEQFF
14 | - | TRBJ1-5 | TRBV6-6 | - | TGTGCCAGCAGTTACGAGGATAGCAATCAGCCCCAGCATTTT | CASSYEDSNQPQHF
13 | - | TRBJ1-2 | TRBV2 | TRBD1 | TGTGCCAGCACCGGGACAGGGGTCTATGGCTACACCTTC | CASTGTGVYGYTF
15 | - | TRBJ2-2 | TRBV6-5 | - | TGTGCCATGATAGGGGCCACTAAGAACACCGGGGAGCTGTTTTTT | CAMIGATKNTGELFF
15 | - | TRBJ1-4 | TRBV2 | - | TGTGCCAGCAGTGAAGACAGGACAACTAATGAAAAACTGTTTTTT | CASSEDRTTNEKLFF
14 | - | TRBJ2-1 | TRBV6-6 | TRBD1 | TGTGCCAGCAGTTACTTGTCAGGGGGCAATGAGCAGTTCTTC | CASSYLSGGNEQFF
15 | - | TRBJ1-1 | TRBV2 | TRBD1 | TGTGCCAGCACCCTTGAGGACAGGGCGTCAGGTGAAGCTTTCTTT | CASTLEDRASGEAFF
15 | - | TRBJ1-1 | TRBV25-1 | - | TGTGCCAGCAGTGAATTTCTGGGGGCGCGGGCTGAAGCTTTCTTT | CASSEFLGARAEAFF